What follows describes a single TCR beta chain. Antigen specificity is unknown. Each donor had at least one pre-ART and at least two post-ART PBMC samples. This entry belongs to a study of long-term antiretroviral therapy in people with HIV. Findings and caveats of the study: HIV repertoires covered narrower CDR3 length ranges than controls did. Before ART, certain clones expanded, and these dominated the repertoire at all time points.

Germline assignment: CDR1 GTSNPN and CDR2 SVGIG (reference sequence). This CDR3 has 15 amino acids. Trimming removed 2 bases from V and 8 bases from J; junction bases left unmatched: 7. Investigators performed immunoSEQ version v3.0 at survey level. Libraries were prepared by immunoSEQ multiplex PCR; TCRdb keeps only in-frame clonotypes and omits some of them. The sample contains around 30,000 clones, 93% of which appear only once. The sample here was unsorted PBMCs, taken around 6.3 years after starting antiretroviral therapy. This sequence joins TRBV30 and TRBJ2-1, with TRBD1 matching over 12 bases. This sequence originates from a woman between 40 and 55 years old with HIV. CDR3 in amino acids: CAWSSGTGGLYEQFF. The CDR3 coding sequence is TGTGCCTGGAGTTCCGGGACAGGGGGCCTGTATGAGCAGTTCTTC.